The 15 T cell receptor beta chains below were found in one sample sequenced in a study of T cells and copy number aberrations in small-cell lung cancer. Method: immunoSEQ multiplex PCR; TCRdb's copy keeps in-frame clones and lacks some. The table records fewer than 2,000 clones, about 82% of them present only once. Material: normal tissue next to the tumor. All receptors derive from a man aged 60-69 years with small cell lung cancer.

The DNA for the CDR3 is TGTGCCTGGAGGGGGGGGACCACAGCCGTCCTGACTTTC. Encoded protein: CAWRGGTTAVLTF. The V call is TRBV30, the J call TRBJ2-6, with 7 bases identical to TRBD2. CDR3 length: 13 amino acids. Germline CDR1 GTSNPN, CDR2 SVGIG (reference sequence). With 3 bases clipped from V and 12 bases from J, the junction kept 8 bases outside the gene matches.

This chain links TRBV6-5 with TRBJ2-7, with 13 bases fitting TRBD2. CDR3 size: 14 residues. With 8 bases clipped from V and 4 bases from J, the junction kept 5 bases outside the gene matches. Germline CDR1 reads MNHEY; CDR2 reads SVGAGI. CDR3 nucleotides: TGTGCCAGCGTTAGGACTAGCGGGAGTTACGAGCAGTACTTC. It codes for CASVRTSGSYEQYF.

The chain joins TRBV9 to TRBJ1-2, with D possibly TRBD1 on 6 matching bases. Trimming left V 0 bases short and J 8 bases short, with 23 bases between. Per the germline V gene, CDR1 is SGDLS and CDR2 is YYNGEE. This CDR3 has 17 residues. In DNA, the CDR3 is TGTGCCAGCAGCGTAGGGGGGTCTGCGACACAGGGTGGAGGCTACACCTTC. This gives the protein CASSVGGSATQGGGYTF. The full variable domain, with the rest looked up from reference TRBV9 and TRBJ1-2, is DSGVTQTPKHLITATGQRVTLRCSPRSGDLSVYWYQQSLDQGLQFLIQYYNGEERAKGNILERFSAQQFPDLHSELNLSSLELGDSALYFCASSVGGSATQGGGYTFGSGTRLTVV.

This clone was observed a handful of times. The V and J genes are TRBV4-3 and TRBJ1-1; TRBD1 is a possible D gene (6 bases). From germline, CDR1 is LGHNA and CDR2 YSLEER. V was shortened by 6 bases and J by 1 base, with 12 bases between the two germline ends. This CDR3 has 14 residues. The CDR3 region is CASRLQGSNTEAFF. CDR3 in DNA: TGCGCCAGCAGACTTCAGGGGTCGAACACTGAAGCTTTCTTT.

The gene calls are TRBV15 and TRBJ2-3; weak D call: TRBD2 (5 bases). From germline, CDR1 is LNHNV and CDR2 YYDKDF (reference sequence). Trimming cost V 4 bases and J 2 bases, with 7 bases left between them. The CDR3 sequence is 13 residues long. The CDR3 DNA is TGTGCCACCAGCAACGGGAACACAGATACGCAGTATTTT. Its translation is CATSNGNTDTQYF.

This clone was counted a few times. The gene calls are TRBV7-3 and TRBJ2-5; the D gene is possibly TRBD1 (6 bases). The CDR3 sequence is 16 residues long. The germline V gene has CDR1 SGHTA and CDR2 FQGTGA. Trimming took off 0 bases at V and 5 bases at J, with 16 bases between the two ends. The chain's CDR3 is CASSLTVGASRETQYF. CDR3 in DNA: TGTGCCAGCAGCTTAACAGTGGGGGCGTCTCGGGAGACCCAGTACTTC.

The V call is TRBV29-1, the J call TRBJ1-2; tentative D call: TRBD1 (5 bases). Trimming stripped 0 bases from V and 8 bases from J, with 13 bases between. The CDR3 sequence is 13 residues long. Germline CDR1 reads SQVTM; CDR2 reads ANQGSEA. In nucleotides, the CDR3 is TGCAGCGTTGAAGATCGGGGGGTAAGAGGCTACACCTTC. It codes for CSVEDRGVRGYTF.

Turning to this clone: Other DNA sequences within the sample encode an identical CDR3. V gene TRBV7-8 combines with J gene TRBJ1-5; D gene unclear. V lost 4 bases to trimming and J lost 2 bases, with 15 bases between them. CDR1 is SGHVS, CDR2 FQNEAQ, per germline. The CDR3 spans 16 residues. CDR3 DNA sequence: TGTGCCAGCAGCTCTTGGACTTTGAGTGGCAATCAGCCCCAGCATTTT. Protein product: CASSSWTLSGNQPQHF.

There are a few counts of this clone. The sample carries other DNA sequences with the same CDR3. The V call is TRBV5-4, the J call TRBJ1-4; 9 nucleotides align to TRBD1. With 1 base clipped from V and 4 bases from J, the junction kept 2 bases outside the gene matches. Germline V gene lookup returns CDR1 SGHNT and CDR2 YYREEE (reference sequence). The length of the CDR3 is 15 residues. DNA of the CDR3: TGTGCCAGCAGCTTGAGGACAGGGGTTAATGAAAAACTGTTTTTT. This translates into CASSLRTGVNEKLFF.

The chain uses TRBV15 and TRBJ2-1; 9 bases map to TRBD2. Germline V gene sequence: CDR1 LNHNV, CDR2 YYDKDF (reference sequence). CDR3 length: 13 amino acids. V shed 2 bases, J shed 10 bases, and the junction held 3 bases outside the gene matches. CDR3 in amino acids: CATSRLAGEEQFF. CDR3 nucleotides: TGTGCCACCAGCAGATTAGCGGGAGAAGAGCAGTTCTTC.

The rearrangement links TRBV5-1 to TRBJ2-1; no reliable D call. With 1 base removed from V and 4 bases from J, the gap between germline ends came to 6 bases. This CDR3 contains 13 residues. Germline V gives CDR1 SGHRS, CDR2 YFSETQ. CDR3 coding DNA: TGCGCCAGCAGCTTGTTACGGTACAATGAGCAGTTCTTC. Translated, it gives CASSLLRYNEQFF.

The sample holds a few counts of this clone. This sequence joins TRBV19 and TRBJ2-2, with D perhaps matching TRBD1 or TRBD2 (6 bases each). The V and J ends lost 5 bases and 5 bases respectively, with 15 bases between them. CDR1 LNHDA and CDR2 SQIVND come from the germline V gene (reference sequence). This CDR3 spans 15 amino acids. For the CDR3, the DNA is TGTGCCAGTAGTCGGGGGCCGGCGGAAACCGGGGAGCTGTTTTTT. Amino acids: CASSRGPAETGELFF. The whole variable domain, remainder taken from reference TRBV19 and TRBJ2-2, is DGGITQSPKYLFRKEGQNVTLSCEQNLNHDAMYWYRQDPGQGLRLIYYSQIVNDFQKGDIAEGYSVSREKKESFPLTVTSAQKNPTAFYLCASSRGPAETGELFFGEGSRLTVL.

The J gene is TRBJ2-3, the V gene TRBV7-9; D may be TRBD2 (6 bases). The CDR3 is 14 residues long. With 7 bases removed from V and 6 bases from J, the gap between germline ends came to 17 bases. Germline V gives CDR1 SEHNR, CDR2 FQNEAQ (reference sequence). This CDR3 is CASNPSGVGDTQYF. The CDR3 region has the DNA TGTGCCAGCAACCCTTCGGGAGTCGGGGATACGCAGTATTTT.

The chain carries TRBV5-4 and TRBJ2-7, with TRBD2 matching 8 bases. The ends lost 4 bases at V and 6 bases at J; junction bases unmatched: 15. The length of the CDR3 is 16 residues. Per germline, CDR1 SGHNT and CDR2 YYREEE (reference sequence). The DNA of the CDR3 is TGTGCCAGCAGCCTCAGCGGGGGCCCCTCACCGGGCGAGCAGTACTTC. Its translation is CASSLSGGPSPGEQYF.

The CDR3 sequence: CATSRDKGGYYEQYF. The CDR3 nucleotides read TGTGCCACCAGCAGAGATAAGGGCGGATACTACGAGCAGTACTTC. The chain recombines TRBV15 with TRBJ2-7; no reliable D call. Trimming pared 0 bases from V and 3 bases from J, leaving 12 bases between. The germline CDR1 and CDR2 sequences are LNHNV and YYDKDF (reference sequence). This CDR3 has 15 residues.